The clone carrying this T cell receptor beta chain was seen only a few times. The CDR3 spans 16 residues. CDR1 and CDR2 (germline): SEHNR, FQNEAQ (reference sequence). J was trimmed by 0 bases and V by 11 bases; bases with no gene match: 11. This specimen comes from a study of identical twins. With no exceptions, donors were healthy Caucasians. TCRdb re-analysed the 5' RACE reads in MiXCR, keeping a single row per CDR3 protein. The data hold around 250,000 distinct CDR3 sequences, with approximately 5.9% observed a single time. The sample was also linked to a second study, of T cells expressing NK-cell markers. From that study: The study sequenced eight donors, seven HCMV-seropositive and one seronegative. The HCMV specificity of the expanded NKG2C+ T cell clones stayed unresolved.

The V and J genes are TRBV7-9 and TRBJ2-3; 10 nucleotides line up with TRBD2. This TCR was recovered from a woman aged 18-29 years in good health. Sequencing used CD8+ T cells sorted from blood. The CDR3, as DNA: TGTGCCGGCCCTCCGGGACTAGCGACTAGCACAGATACGCAGTATTTT. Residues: CAGPPGLATSTDTQYF. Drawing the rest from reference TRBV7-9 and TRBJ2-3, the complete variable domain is DTGVSQNPRHKITKRGQNVTFRCDPISEHNRLYWYRQTLGQGPEFLTYFQNEAQLEKSRLLSDRFSAERPKGSFSTLEIQRTEQGDSAMYLCAGPPGLATSTDTQYFGPGTRLTVL.